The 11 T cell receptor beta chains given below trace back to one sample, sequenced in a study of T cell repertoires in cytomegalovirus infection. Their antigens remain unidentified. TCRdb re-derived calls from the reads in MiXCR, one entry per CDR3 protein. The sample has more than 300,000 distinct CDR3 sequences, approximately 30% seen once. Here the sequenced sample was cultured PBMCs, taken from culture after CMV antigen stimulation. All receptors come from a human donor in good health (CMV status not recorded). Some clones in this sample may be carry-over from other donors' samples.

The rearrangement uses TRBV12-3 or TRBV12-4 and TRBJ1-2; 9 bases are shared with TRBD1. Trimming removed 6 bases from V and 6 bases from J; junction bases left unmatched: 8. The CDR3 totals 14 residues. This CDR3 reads CASSLGTGFNGYTF. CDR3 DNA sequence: TGTGCCAGCAGCCTAGGGACAGGGTTTAATGGCTACACCTTC.

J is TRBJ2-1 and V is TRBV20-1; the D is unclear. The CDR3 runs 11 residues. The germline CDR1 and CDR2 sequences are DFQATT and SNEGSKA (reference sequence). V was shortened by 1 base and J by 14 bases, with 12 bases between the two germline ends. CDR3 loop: CSARGKGREFF. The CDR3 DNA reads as TGCAGTGCTAGAGGGAAGGGTCGGGAGTTCTTC.

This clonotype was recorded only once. The CDR3: CASSPIGEQFF. DNA of the CDR3: TGTGCCAGCAGCCCCATCGGGGAGCAGTTCTTC. This chain connects TRBV7-2 to TRBJ2-1; D gene uncertain. The CDR3 contains 11 residues. V lost 5 bases and J 10 bases, leaving 9 bases between the germline ends. CDR1 SGHTA and CDR2 FQGNSA come from the germline V gene.

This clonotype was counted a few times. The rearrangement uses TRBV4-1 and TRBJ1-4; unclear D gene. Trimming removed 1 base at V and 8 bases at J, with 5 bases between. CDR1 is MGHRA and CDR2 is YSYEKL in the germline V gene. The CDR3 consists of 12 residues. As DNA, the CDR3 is TGCGCCAGCAGCCAAGCCCACGAAAAACTGTTTTTT. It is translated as CASSQAHEKLFF.

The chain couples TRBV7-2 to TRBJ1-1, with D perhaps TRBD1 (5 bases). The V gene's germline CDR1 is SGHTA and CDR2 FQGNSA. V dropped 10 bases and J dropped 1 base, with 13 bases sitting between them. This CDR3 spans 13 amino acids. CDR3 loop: CATRETANTEAFF. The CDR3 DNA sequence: TGTGCCACCAGGGAGACAGCGAACACTGAAGCTTTCTTT.

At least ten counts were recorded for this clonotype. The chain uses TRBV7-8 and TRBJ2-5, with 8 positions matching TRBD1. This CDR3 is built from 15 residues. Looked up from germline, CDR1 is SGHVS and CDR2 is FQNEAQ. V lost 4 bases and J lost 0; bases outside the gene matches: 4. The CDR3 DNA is TGTGCCAGCAGCTCCAGGACAGGGAACCAAGAGACCCAGTACTTC. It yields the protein CASSSRTGNQETQYF.

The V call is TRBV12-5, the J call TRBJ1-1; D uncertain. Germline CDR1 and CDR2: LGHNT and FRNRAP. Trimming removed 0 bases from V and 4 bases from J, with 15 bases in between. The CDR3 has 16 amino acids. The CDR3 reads CASGLVLRGKATEAFF. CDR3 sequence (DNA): TGTGCTAGTGGTTTGGTACTGCGAGGGAAGGCCACTGAAGCTTTCTTT.

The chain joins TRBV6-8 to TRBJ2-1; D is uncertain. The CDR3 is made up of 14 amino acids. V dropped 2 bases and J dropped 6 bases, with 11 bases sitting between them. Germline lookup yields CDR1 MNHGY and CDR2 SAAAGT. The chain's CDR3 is CASSYAPASNEQFF. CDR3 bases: TGTGCCAGCAGTTACGCCCCAGCTAGCAATGAGCAGTTCTTC.

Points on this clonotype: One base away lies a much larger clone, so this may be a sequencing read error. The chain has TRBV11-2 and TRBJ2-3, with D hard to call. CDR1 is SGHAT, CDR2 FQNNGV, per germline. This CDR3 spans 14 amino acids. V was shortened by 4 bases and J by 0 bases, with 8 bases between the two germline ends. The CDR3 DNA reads TGTGCCAGCAGCTCAGTGACTAGCACAGATACGCAGTATTTT. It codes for CASSSVTSTDTQYF.

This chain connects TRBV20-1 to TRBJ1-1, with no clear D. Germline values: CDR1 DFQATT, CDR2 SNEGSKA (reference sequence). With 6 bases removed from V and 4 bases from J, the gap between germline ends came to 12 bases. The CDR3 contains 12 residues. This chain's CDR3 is CSAFRGGTEAFF. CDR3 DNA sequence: TGCAGTGCGTTCCGGGGAGGCACTGAAGCTTTCTTT.

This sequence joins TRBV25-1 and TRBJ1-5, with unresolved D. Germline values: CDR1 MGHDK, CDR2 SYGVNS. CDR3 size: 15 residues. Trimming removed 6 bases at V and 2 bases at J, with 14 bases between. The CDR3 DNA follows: TGTGCCAGCAGCGTAGGAGGCCTGCGCAATCAGCCCCAGCATTTT. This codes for CASSVGGLRNQPQHF.